A selection of T cell receptor beta chains follows, all from one sample in a study of blood T cells in healthy people across ages. TCRdb reprocessed the 5' RACE reads with MiXCR, giving one entry per CDR3 protein. The sample lists some 800,000 distinct CDR3 sequences; roughly 25% were seen once. The sample also formed part of further work on T cells of mothers and their children.

Source material: blood. The receptors here all came from a boy between 5 and 17 years old in good health. Both conserved end residues are part of each CDR3. The D gene is left open where the match is weak. Rows may omit the clone size; those that give it use once, few, many or a size class.

TRBV6-1,NA,TRBD2,TRBJ2-3,TGTGCCACCAGACGGGACTACCTAGATACGCAGTATTTT,CATRRDYLDTQYF
TRBV29-1,few,TRBD2,TRBJ2-1,TGCAGCGTTGCCCAGGGAGGGAATGAGCAGTTCTTC,CSVAQGGNEQFF
TRBV28,NA,NA,TRBJ2-7,TGTGCCAGCAGATGGGGCAGGGACGAGCAGTACTTC,CASRWGRDEQYF
TRBV27,few,NA,TRBJ2-5,TGTGCCAGCAGTTTATACGGGGCCTACCAAGAGACCCAGTACTTC,CASSLYGAYQETQYF
TRBV19,NA,NA,TRBJ1-2,TGTGCCAGTAGTCCGGGTTCCGCAGGGAACTTCTATGGCTACACCTTC,CASSPGSAGNFYGYTF
TRBV20-1,NA,NA,TRBJ2-3,TGCAGTGCTCCAGGAGAGTATTTT,CSAPGEYF
TRBV12-3/TRBV12-4,NA,NA,TRBJ1-6,TGTGCCAGCAGTCTAGCAGGGGAGAGGGGTTCACCCCTCCACTTT,CASSLAGERGSPLHF
TRBV27,few,NA,TRBJ2-3,TGTGCCAGCAGTTCGGACAGCGGGCGCACAGATACGCAGTATTTT,CASSSDSGRTDTQYF
TRBV14,NA,NA,TRBJ2-1,TGTGCCAGCAGCCAAGAACTAGTTTCAAATGAGCAGTTCTTC,CASSQELVSNEQFF
TRBV5-1,NA,TRBD1,TRBJ1-2,TGCGCCAGCAGCCCAGGACAGGAAAGCAACTATGGCTACACCTTC,CASSPGQESNYGYTF
TRBV7-6,NA,NA,TRBJ2-2,TGTGCCAGCAGCCTTATACTCGGTCCGGGAAACACCGGGGAGCTGTTTTTT,CASSLILGPGNTGELFF
TRBV4-1,NA,NA,TRBJ1-4,TGCGCCAGCAGCCCCAGTGGGGGTGGGAATGAAAAACTGTTTTTT,CASSPSGGGNEKLFF
TRBV2,once,TRBD1,TRBJ2-1,TGTGCCAGCAGTGTTTCTCCGGGACAGGGAGGCAATGAGCAGTTCTTC,CASSVSPGQGGNEQFF
TRBV7-3,few,TRBD2,TRBJ2-1,TGTGCCAGCAGCCACCGCGGCGGGAGGGTGAATGAGCAGTTCTTC,CASSHRGGRVNEQFF
TRBV25-1,few,TRBD1,TRBJ1-4,TGTGCCAGCAGTGAGACAGGGGATGGAAAACTGTTTTTT,CASSETGDGKLFF
TRBV29-1,NA,NA,TRBJ2-7,TGCAGCGTTGAATCCGGGAGACTCTACGAGCAGTACTTC,CSVESGRLYEQYF